Below, 4 T cell receptor beta chains from the same sample are listed, as sequenced in a study of CD8+ T cells in alopecia areata. Extraction of RNA preceded its reverse transcription into cDNA, which served as the sequencing template. TCRdb's copy holds only in-frame clones and misses some; the assay was immunoSEQ multiplex PCR. The sample yields about 170,000 clones, less than 80% seen once. The specimen was CD8+ T cells sorted from blood, collected at week 0. All receptors derive from a human donor with alopecia areata.

V usage is TRBV5-1 and J usage is TRBJ1-2; no reliable D call. This CDR3 spans 13 amino acids. From germline, CDR1 is SGHRS and CDR2 YFSETQ. Trimming shortened V by 1 base and J by 2 bases, and 6 bases separated the two germline ends. The CDR3 DNA is TGCGCCAGCAGCTTGAATACAAACTATGGCTACACCTTC. Its protein is CASSLNTNYGYTF.

V usage is TRBV27 and J usage is TRBJ1-2, with D maybe TRBD1 (5 bases). This CDR3 has 14 amino acids. The germline gives CDR1 MNHEY, CDR2 SMNVEV (reference sequence). V dropped 4 bases and J dropped 3 bases, with 12 bases sitting between them. The CDR3 DNA sequence: TGTGCCAGCAGTTCCCAGCCAGGGTACTATGGCTACACCTTC. The encoded protein is CASSSQPGYYGYTF.

The CDR3 loop is CASSSGEATEAFF. The CDR3 DNA is TGTGCCAGCAGCTCAGGGGAAGCGACTGAAGCTTTCTTT. V gene TRBV7-9 combines with J gene TRBJ1-1; tentatively, D is TRBD1 (6 bases). This CDR3 has 13 amino acids. The germline gives CDR1 SEHNR, CDR2 FQNEAQ (reference sequence). Trimming shortened V by 4 bases and J by 5 bases, and 11 bases separated the two germline ends. Filled out from reference TRBV7-9 and TRBJ1-1, the complete variable domain reads DTGVSQNPRHKITKRGQNVTFRCDPISEHNRLYWYRQTLGQGPEFLTYFQNEAQLEKSRLLSDRFSAERPKGSFSTLEIQRTEQGDSAMYLCASSSGEATEAFFGQGTRLTVV.

The J gene is TRBJ2-5, the V gene TRBV11-2; D might be TRBD2 (6 bases). The ends were cut back, 4 bases at V and 4 bases at J, with 16 bases in the middle. The CDR3 length is 15 residues. CDR1 and CDR2 (germline): SGHAT, FQNNGV. The CDR3 bases are TGTGCCAGCAGCTGGAGGGGTGTGGAGATAGAGACCCAGTACTTC. It yields the protein CASSWRGVEIETQYF.